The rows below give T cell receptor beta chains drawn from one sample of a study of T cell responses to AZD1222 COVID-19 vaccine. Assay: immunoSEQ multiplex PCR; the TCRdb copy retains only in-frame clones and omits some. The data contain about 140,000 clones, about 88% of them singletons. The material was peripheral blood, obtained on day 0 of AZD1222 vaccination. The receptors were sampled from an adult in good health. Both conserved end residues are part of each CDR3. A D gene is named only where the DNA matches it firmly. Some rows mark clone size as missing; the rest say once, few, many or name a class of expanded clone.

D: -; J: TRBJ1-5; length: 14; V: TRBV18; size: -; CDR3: CASSPEGESQPQHF; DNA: TGTGCCAGCTCACCTGAGGGGGAAAGTCAGCCCCAGCATTTT
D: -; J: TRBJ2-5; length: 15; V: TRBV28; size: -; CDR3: CASSLVQGQLQTQYF; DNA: TGTGCCAGCAGTTTGGTGCAGGGCCAGTTGCAGACCCAGTACTTC
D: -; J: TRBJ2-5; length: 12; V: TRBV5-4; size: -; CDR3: CASSWGKETQYF; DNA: TGTGCCAGCAGCTGGGGTAAGGAGACCCAGTACTTC
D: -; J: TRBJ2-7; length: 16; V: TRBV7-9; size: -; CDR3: CASSPGRDNIRYEQYF; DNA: TGTGCCAGCAGCCCTGGGCGGGACAATATCCGCTACGAGCAGTACTTC
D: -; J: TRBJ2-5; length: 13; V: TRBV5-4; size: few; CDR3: CASSKDRERNQYF; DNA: TGTGCCAGCAGTAAGGATCGGGAGAGGAACCAGTACTTC
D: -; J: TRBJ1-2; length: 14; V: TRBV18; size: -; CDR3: CASSPPGINYGYTF; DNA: TGTGCCAGCTCACCACCGGGGATTAACTATGGCTACACCTTC
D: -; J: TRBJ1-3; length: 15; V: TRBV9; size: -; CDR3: CASSVEGGAGNTIYF; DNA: TGTGCCAGCAGCGTAGAAGGCGGAGCTGGAAACACCATATATTTT
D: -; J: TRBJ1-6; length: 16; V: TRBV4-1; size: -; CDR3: CASSSISGTQYSPLHF; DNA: TGCGCCAGCAGCTCTATTTCCGGGACACAGTATTCACCCCTCCACTTT
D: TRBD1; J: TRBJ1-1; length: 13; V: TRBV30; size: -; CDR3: CAVDRGGVTEAFF; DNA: TGTGCCGTGGACAGGGGGGGGGTCACTGAAGCTTTCTTT
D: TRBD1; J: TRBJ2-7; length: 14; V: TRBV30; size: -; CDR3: CAWSSGTGRYEQYF; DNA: TGTGCCTGGAGTTCGGGGACAGGGCGGTACGAGCAGTACTTC
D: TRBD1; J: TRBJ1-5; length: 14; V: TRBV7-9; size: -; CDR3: CASSSTGSNQPQHF; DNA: TGTGCCAGCAGCTCGACAGGGTCGAATCAGCCCCAGCATTTT
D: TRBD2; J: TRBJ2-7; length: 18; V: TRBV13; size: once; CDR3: CASSERTSGGFLPYEQYF; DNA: TGTGCCAGCAGCGAGCGCACCAGCGGGGGGTTCCTACCCTACGAGCAGTACTTC
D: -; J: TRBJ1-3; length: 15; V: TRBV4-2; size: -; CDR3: CASSQDYGVGNTIYF; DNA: TGTGCCAGCAGCCAAGACTATGGTGTTGGAAACACCATATATTTT
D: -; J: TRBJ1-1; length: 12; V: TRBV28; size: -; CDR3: CASRGPWTEAFF; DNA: TGTGCCAGCAGGGGACCTTGGACTGAAGCTTTCTTT
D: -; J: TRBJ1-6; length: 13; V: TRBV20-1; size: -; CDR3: CSASGGINSPLHF; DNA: TGCAGTGCTAGTGGGGGGATCAATTCACCCCTCCACTTT
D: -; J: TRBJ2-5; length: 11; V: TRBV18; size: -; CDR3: CASSTPGLKYF; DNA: TGTGCCAGCTCGACCCCCGGACTGAAGTACTTC
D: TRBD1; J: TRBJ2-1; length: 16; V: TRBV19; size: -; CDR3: CASRPLDRGAYNEQFF; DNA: TGTGCCAGTAGACCTCTGGACAGGGGCGCCTACAATGAGCAGTTCTTC
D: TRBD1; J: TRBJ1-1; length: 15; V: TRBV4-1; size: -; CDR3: CASSQETTGAWAAFF; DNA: TGCGCCAGCAGCCAAGAAACCACAGGGGCTTGGGCAGCTTTCTTT
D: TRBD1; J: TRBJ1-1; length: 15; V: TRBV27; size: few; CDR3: CASGQFQGAKTEAFF; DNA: TGTGCCAGCGGACAGTTTCAGGGGGCGAAGACTGAAGCTTTCTTT
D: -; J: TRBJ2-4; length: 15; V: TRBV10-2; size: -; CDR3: CASSESRRIKNIQYF; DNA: TGCGCCAGCAGTGAGTCGAGGCGGATCAAAAACATTCAGTACTTC
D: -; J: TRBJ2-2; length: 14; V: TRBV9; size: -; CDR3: CASSGTANTGELFF; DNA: TGTGCCAGCAGCGGGACAGCGAACACCGGGGAGCTGTTTTTT
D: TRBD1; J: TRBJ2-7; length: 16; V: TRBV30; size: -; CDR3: CAWRDPGQGFFGEQYF; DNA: TGTGCCTGGAGGGATCCGGGACAGGGATTCTTCGGGGAGCAGTACTTC
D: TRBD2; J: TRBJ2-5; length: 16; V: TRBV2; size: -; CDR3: CASSDSSGRAGETQYF; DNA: TGTGCCAGCAGTGACTCTAGCGGGAGGGCGGGGGAGACCCAGTACTTC
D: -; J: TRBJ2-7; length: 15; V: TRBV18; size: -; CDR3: CASSSSSSEAYEQYF; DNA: TGTGCCAGCTCCTCTTCGTCTAGCGAAGCCTACGAGCAGTACTTC
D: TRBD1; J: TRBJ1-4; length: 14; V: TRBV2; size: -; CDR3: CASSEQGAGEKLFF; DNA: TGTGCCAGCAGTGAACAGGGGGCGGGTGAAAAACTGTTTTTT
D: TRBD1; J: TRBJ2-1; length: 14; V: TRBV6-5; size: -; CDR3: CASRDRAPNNEQFF; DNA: TGTGCCAGCAGGGACAGGGCCCCAAACAATGAGCAGTTCTTC
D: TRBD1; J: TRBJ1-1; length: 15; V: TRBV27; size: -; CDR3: CASSDIDRGGTEAFF; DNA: TGTGCCAGCAGCGACATTGACAGGGGAGGCACTGAAGCTTTCTTT
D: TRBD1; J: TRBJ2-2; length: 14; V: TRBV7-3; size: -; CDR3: CASSRTGNTGELFF; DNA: TGTGCCAGCAGCCGGACAGGGAACACCGGGGAGCTGTTTTTT
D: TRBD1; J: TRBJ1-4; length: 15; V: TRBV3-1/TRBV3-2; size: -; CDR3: CASSPLGQGGVKLFF; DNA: TGTGCCAGCAGCCCCCTCGGACAGGGAGGGGTAAAACTGTTTTTT
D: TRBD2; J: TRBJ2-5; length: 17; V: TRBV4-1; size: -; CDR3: CASSLRLAGRERETQYF; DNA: TGCGCCAGCAGCCTTCGACTAGCGGGCAGAGAACGAGAGACCCAGTACTTC
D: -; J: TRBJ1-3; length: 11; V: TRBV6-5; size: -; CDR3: CASGPGNTIYF; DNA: TGTGCCAGCGGGCCGGGAAACACCATATATTTT
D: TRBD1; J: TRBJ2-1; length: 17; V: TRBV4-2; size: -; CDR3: CASSPNSGQGKRNEQFF; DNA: TGTGCCAGCAGCCCCAATTCGGGACAGGGGAAAAGGAATGAGCAGTTCTTC
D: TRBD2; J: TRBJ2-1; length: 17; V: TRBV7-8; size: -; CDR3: CASSFSGGRVSYNEQFF; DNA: TGTGCCAGCAGCTTCTCGGGGGGAAGAGTCTCCTACAATGAGCAGTTCTTC
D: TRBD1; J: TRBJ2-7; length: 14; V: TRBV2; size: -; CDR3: CASSPGTGSYEQYF; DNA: TGTGCCAGCAGTCCGGGGACAGGCTCCTACGAGCAGTACTTC
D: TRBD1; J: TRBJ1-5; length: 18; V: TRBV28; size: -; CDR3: CASSFHTQRAGGRQPQHF; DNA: TGTGCCAGCAGTTTTCATACCCAGAGGGCAGGGGGACGTCAGCCCCAGCATTTT
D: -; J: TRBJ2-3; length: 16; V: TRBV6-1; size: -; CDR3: CASSDFTGFGTDTQYF; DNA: TGTGCCAGCAGTGACTTCACAGGGTTTGGCACAGATACGCAGTATTTT
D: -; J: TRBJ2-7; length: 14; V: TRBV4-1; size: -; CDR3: CASSQDRGSYEQYF; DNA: TGCGCCAGCAGCCAAGATAGAGGGTCCTACGAGCAGTACTTC